Shown below are 18 T cell receptor beta chains from a single sample sequenced in a study of cytotoxic CD8 clonotypes in ibrutinib-treated CLL. Measured with immunoSEQ multiplex PCR; TCRdb has only the in-frame clones, and not every one. The sample consists of under 200,000 clones, around 80% of them appearing once. Material: PBMCs, obtained after 24 months of ibrutinib treatment. The receptors stem from a human donor with chronic lymphocytic leukemia.

The chain links TRBV7-2 to TRBJ1-1, with TRBD1 matching over 9 bases. This CDR3 spans 13 amino acids. The junction had 3 bases not matched to a gene; V was cut back by 6 bases and J by 4 bases. Looked up from germline, CDR1 is SGHTA and CDR2 is FQGNSA. The CDR3 protein is CASRTGGTTEAFF. The CDR3 DNA reads TGTGCCAGCAGGACAGGGGGGACCACTGAAGCTTTCTTT.

The chain has TRBV28 and TRBJ2-6; D not certain. The CDR3 contains 15 residues. Trimming left V 4 bases short and J 1 base short, with 8 bases between. Looked up from germline, CDR1 is MDHEN and CDR2 is SYDVKM. CDR3 in amino acids: CASSWGKSGANVLTF. DNA for the CDR3: TGTGCCAGCAGTTGGGGAAAGTCTGGGGCCAACGTCCTGACTTTC.

This clone was seen more than once but under ten times. V is TRBV6-1 and J is TRBJ2-7, with 9 nucleotides matching TRBD1. Germline V gives CDR1 MNHNS, CDR2 SASEGT. The CDR3 has 13 residues. V was pared by 10 bases and J by 2 bases, with 6 bases of the junction left unmatched. The CDR3 here is CAITGGPTYEQYF. The CDR3 nucleotides read TGTGCCATTACAGGGGGCCCTACCTACGAGCAGTACTTC.

The gene calls are TRBV19 and TRBJ2-5; TRBD2 agrees at 10 bases. Germline V lookup: CDR1 LNHDA, CDR2 SQIVND (reference sequence). The CDR3 runs to 16 residues. Trimming took 5 bases from V and 5 from J; bases not matched to a gene: 11. In nucleotides, the CDR3 is TGTGCCAGTAGTCGGCCTAGCGGGAGTTCTAGGGAGACCCAGTACTTC. It translates to CASSRPSGSSRETQYF.

This clone occurred many times. The chain recombines TRBV5-1 with TRBJ2-5; TRBD1 is a possible D gene (6 bases). Trimming pared 4 bases from V and 2 bases from J, leaving 12 bases between. This CDR3 has 14 residues. Per germline, CDR1 SGHRS and CDR2 YFSETQ. This chain's CDR3 is CASSRGQQQETQYF. Here the CDR3 DNA reads TGCGCCAGCAGCCGCGGACAGCAGCAAGAGACCCAGTACTTC.

V gene TRBV4-3 combines with J gene TRBJ2-1, with 12 bases aligning to TRBD2. CDR3 length equals 15 residues. Per the germline V gene, CDR1 is LGHNA and CDR2 is YSLEER. With V trimmed by 2 bases and J by 9 bases, 5 bases remained unmatched. The CDR3 DNA follows: TGCGCCAGCAGCCAACTCGGGACTAGCGGGCTTGAGCAGTTCTTC. This codes for CASSQLGTSGLEQFF.

The genes are TRBV11-2 and TRBJ2-1; TRBD2 matches 11 bases. Germline V gives CDR1 SGHAT, CDR2 FQNNGV. There are 15 residues in the CDR3. V lost 3 bases to trimming and J lost 6 bases; unmatched junction nucleotides: 4. CDR3 DNA sequence: TGTGCCAGCAGCTTCCTAGCGGGAGGATTCAATGAGCAGTTCTTC. It codes for CASSFLAGGFNEQFF.

V and J are TRBV6-6 and TRBJ2-2; TRBD2 matches 13 bases. This CDR3 has 15 residues. Per germline, CDR1 MNHNY and CDR2 SVGAGI (reference sequence). V shed 4 bases, J shed 6 bases, and the junction held 2 bases outside the gene matches. The CDR3 reads CASSSGLAGPGELFF. The CDR3 DNA sequence: TGTGCCAGCAGTTCGGGACTAGCGGGACCCGGGGAGCTGTTTTTT.

The V gene is TRBV7-2, the J gene TRBJ1-2; D remains ambiguous. V was trimmed by 6 bases and J by 2 bases, leaving 13 bases between them. Germline V gene lookup returns CDR1 SGHTA and CDR2 FQGNSA. This CDR3 contains 14 residues. The CDR3 sequence is CASRTGNSNYGYTF. The CDR3 bases are TGTGCCAGCAGAACGGGCAACTCAAACTATGGCTACACCTTC. The full variable domain, with the rest looked up from reference TRBV7-2 and TRBJ1-2, is GAGVSQSPSNKVTEKGKDVELRCDPISGHTALYWYRQSLGQGLEFLIYFQGNSAPDKSGLPSDRFSAERTGGSVSTLTIQRTQQEDSAVYLCASRTGNSNYGYTFGSGTRLTVV.

The chain couples TRBV5-1 to TRBJ2-3; D is perhaps TRBD2 (5 bases). This CDR3 has 15 residues. V lost 4 bases, J lost 5 bases, and 17 bases lay in between. CDR1 is SGHRS, CDR2 YFSETQ, per germline. CDR3 sequence reads: CASSPGMGLIDTQYF. DNA for the CDR3: TGCGCCAGCAGCCCGGGGATGGGTCTCATAGATACGCAGTATTTT.

This chain links TRBV11-2 with TRBJ2-4; TRBD2 matches 8 bases. The junction had 3 bases not matched to a gene; V was cut back by 1 base and J by 1 base. The CDR3 is made up of 16 amino acids. CDR1 is SGHAT, CDR2 FQNNGV, per germline. The CDR3, as DNA: TGTGCCAGCAGCTTAGCCGGGGGGGTGGCCAAAAACATTCAGTACTTC. Amino acids: CASSLAGGVAKNIQYF.

This clone has a handful of counts. The rearrangement joins TRBV5-6 to TRBJ1-5; D gene uncertain. In germline, CDR1 is SGHDT, CDR2 YYEEEE. The CDR3 length is 15 residues. Trimming took 4 bases from V and 0 from J, leaving 11 bases between them. The CDR3 DNA follows: TGTGCCAGCAGCCTCCTCAGGTATAGCAATCAGCCCCAGCATTTT. It encodes CASSLLRYSNQPQHF.

The genes are TRBV5-1 and TRBJ2-5, with D uncertain. This CDR3 has 14 amino acids. V was pared by 4 bases and J by 0 bases, with 10 bases between. CDR1 SGHRS and CDR2 YFSETQ come from the germline V gene. The CDR3 loop reads CASSPDVYQETQYF. The CDR3 DNA reads as TGCGCCAGCAGCCCCGATGTCTACCAAGAGACCCAGTACTTC. Using reference TRBV5-1 and TRBJ2-5 for the parts outside the CDR3, the full variable domain is KAGVTQTPRYLIKTRGQQVTLSCSPISGHRSVSWYQQTPGQGLQFLFEYFSETQRNKGNFPGRFSGRQFSNSRSEMNVSTLELGDSALYLCASSPDVYQETQYFGPGTRLLVL.

The V gene is TRBV13, the J gene TRBJ2-1, with a weak D call TRBD2 (6 bases). There are 15 residues in the CDR3. Per the germline V gene, CDR1 is PRHDT and CDR2 is FYEKMQ (reference sequence). Trimming took off 7 bases at V and 9 bases at J, with 22 bases between the two ends. The CDR3 DNA is TGTGCCAGCACGACGCGGGAAGTCTCTTTTGGTGAGCAGTTCTTC. It yields the protein CASTTREVSFGEQFF.

The rearrangement links TRBV7-9 to TRBJ2-5; 10 bases agree with TRBD1. The germline CDR1 and CDR2 sequences are SEHNR and FQNEAQ (reference sequence). V shed 4 bases and J 4 bases; nucleotides not matched to a gene: 6. The CDR3 is 15 amino acids. CDR3 DNA sequence: TGTGCCAGCAGCTCCAGGACAGGGGGGGGAGAGACCCAGTACTTC. Amino acids: CASSSRTGGGETQYF. The full variable domain, its missing parts supplied by reference TRBV7-9 and TRBJ2-5, is DTGVSQNPRHKITKRGQNVTFRCDPISEHNRLYWYRQTLGQGPEFLTYFQNEAQLEKSRLLSDRFSAERPKGSFSTLEIQRTEQGDSAMYLCASSSRTGGGETQYFGPGTRLLVL.

CDR3: CASSLGHEPPNEKLFF. The CDR3 DNA is TGTGCCAGCAGCTTAGGTCACGAGCCCCCTAATGAAAAACTGTTTTTT. V and J are TRBV11-2 and TRBJ1-4; D remains ambiguous. V gave up 1 base and J gave up 3 bases, with 12 bases separating them. The CDR3 is 16 amino acids. The germline V gene has CDR1 SGHAT and CDR2 FQNNGV.

The chain has TRBV6-5 and TRBJ1-4, with D possibly matching TRBD1 (5 bases). The CDR3 is made up of 15 amino acids. The V end was cut by 3 bases, the J end by 2 bases, with 10 bases between. CDR1 is MNHEY and CDR2 is SVGAGI in the germline V gene. CDR3 nucleotides: TGTGCCAGCAGTTATACAACAGGCACTAATGAAAAACTGTTTTTT. This codes for CASSYTTGTNEKLFF.

The V and J genes are TRBV4-2 and TRBJ1-2; D unresolved. Between the trimmed V and J ends, which lost 1 base and 5 bases, there was a span of 14 bases. Germline V lookup: CDR1 LGHNA, CDR2 YNFKEQ. There are 15 residues in the CDR3. The CDR3 coding sequence is TGTGCCAGCAGCCAAGCCCTGGCGGGAGGGTATGGCTACACCTTC. Its translation is CASSQALAGGYGYTF.